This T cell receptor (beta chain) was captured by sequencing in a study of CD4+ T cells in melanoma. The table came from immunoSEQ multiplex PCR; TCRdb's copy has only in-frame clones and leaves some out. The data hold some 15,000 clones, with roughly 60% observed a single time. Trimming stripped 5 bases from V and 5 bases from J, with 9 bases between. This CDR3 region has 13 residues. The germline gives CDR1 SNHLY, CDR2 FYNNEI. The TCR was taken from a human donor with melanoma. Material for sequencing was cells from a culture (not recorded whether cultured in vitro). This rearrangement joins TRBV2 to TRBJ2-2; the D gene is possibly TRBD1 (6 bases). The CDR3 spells CASSPGVTGELFF. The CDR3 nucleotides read TGTGCCAGCAGTCCAGGGGTAACCGGGGAGCTGTTTTTT.